A single sample gave rise to the 25 T cell receptor beta chains below, sequenced in a study of graft-versus-host responses after intestinal transplantation. For these receptors, no antigen is known. The method was immunoSEQ multiplex PCR; TCRdb's version includes in-frame clones alone and lacks a portion of them. Counted here are some 130,000 clones, 90% to 95% occurring once; the ten biggest clones make up more than 0.095%. The source material was unstimulated CD4+ T cells sorted from spleen or lymph node cells, sampled before intestinal transplant. The receptors were sampled from a human donor who received an intestinal transplant.

The chain joins TRBV11-3 to TRBJ2-1; no clear D. This CDR3 has 12 residues. Trimming shortened V by 0 bases and J by 9 bases, and 6 bases separated the two germline ends. Germline CDR1 reads SGHNT; CDR2 reads YENEEA. The CDR3 bases are TGTGCCAGCAGCTTAGACCCTGGTGAGCAGTTCTTC. Translation gives CASSLDPGEQFF.

The gene calls are TRBV6-1 and TRBJ2-1, with D possibly called TRBD1 or TRBD2 (5 bases each). The CDR3 loop spans 15 amino acids. The V gene lost 5 bases and the J gene lost 4 bases, with 15 bases spanning the gap. CDR1 MNHNS and CDR2 SASEGT come from the germline V gene. CDR3 sequence reads: CASSSDRDGYNEQFF. The DNA for the CDR3 is TGTGCCAGCAGTTCCGACCGGGACGGGTACAATGAGCAGTTCTTC.

This clone was seen a handful of times. The chain couples TRBV4-1 to TRBJ2-1, with TRBD2 identical over 9 bases. The CDR3 length is 17 residues. The J segment lost 0 bases and the V segment lost 1 base, leaving 4 bases of the junction unmatched. Germline V gene lookup returns CDR1 MGHRA and CDR2 YSYEKL. The chain's CDR3 is CASSQGAGGGSYNEQFF. CDR3 bases: TGCGCCAGCAGCCAAGGAGCGGGAGGAGGCTCCTACAATGAGCAGTTCTTC.

This chain joins TRBV5-1 and TRBJ2-1; D ambiguous. Germline V gives CDR1 SGHRS, CDR2 YFSETQ. The ends were cut back, 3 bases at V and 0 bases at J, with 10 bases in the middle. The CDR3 runs to 15 residues. Here the CDR3 DNA reads TGCGCCAGCAGCTCAGGACGGAACTCCTACAATGAGCAGTTCTTC. Translating it yields CASSSGRNSYNEQFF.

CDR3 sequence (DNA): TGTGCCAGCAGCCTATTCGACGGAGAGGAGCTGTTTTTT. It codes for CASSLFDGEELFF. The chain couples TRBV11-3 to TRBJ2-2, with D unresolved. Germline V CDR1 and CDR2: SGHNT, YENEEA. Trimming shortened V by 5 bases and J by 10 bases, and 14 bases separated the two germline ends. This CDR3 is built from 13 residues.

The V and J genes are TRBV4-2 and TRBJ2-1, with TRBD1 as a possible D gene (6 bases). V was trimmed by 5 bases and J by 9 bases, leaving 23 bases between them. The germline V gene encodes CDR1 LGHNA and CDR2 YNFKEQ. The CDR3 is 16 amino acids. CDR3 sequence: CASSNERGNRAAEQFF. DNA for the CDR3: TGTGCCAGCAGCAACGAAAGGGGAAACAGGGCCGCTGAGCAGTTCTTC.

This clone appeared a single time. The chain recombines TRBV19 with TRBJ2-5, with D possibly being TRBD1 (5 bases). The germline gives CDR1 LNHDA, CDR2 SQIVND (reference sequence). Trimming took off 4 bases at V and 1 base at J, with 7 bases between the two ends. The CDR3 length is 13 residues. The CDR3 DNA sequence: TGTGCCAGTAGTAGACAGCTCCAAGAGACCCAGTACTTC. It specifies CASSRQLQETQYF.

The chain is built from TRBV4-1 and TRBJ2-1, with 9 nucleotides matching TRBD2. Germline CDR1 MGHRA, CDR2 YSYEKL. This CDR3 has 15 residues. V shed 1 base and J 8 bases; nucleotides not matched to a gene: 6. This CDR3 is CASSQGAGGLDEQFF. The CDR3, as DNA: TGCGCCAGCAGCCAAGGGGCGGGAGGGCTTGATGAGCAGTTCTTC.

This chain joins TRBV7-8 and TRBJ1-2; TRBD1 aligns across 8 bases. V gave up 2 bases and J gave up 4 bases; unmatched junction bases: 6. Germline assignment: CDR1 SGHVS and CDR2 FQNEAQ. The CDR3 is 15 residues long. This CDR3 is CASSLNGQGGYGYTF. The CDR3 DNA sequence: TGTGCCAGCAGCTTAAACGGACAGGGTGGCTATGGCTACACCTTC.

V gene TRBV9 combines with J gene TRBJ1-5; 8 nucleotides match TRBD1. With V trimmed by 4 bases and J by 3 bases, 6 bases remained unmatched. The CDR3 length is 15 residues. The germline V gene has CDR1 SGDLS and CDR2 YYNGEE. CDR3 nucleotides: TGTGCCAGCAGCCCGACAGGGGATTCCAATCAGCCCCAGCATTTT. It yields the protein CASSPTGDSNQPQHF.

The CDR3 DNA reads as TGTGCCAGCAGTCGGGACAGGGGGGGCACCGGGGAGCTGTTTTTT. It specifies CASSRDRGGTGELFF. The V and J genes are TRBV14 and TRBJ2-2, with 11 bases aligning to TRBD1. This CDR3 region has 15 residues. V shed 6 bases and J 4 bases; nucleotides not matched to a gene: 4. The V gene's germline CDR1 is SGHDN and CDR2 FVKESK.

The chain is built from TRBV5-1 and TRBJ1-1; tentative D call: TRBD1 (5 bases). V was pared by 2 bases and J by 0 bases, with 8 bases between. Germline values: CDR1 SGHRS, CDR2 YFSETQ. The CDR3 consists of 14 residues. The CDR3 region is CASSFWGMNTEAFF. CDR3 sequence (DNA): TGCGCCAGCAGCTTTTGGGGGATGAACACTGAAGCTTTCTTT.

This chain links TRBV9 with TRBJ2-3, with D possibly being TRBD1 or TRBD2 (5 bases each). CDR1 is SGDLS, CDR2 YYNGEE, per germline. V was shortened by 5 bases and J by 6 bases, with 19 bases between the two germline ends. The CDR3 is made up of 15 amino acids. The CDR3 loop reads CASRSTRDAGDTQYF. Here the CDR3 DNA reads TGTGCCAGCAGGTCGACCCGGGACGCTGGGGATACGCAGTATTTT.

The rearrangement links TRBV7-8 to TRBJ2-1, with 7 nucleotides matching TRBD2. Germline lookup yields CDR1 SGHVS and CDR2 FQNEAQ. With V trimmed by 5 bases and J by 5 bases, 6 bases remained unmatched. The CDR3 loop spans 14 amino acids. CDR3 region: CASSRGGSDNEQFF. The DNA of the CDR3 is TGTGCCAGCAGCAGGGGCGGGAGTGACAATGAGCAGTTCTTC.

This clone has only one observation. The chain carries TRBV28 and TRBJ2-5, with D perhaps TRBD2 (5 bases). There are 13 residues in the CDR3. The germline CDR1 and CDR2 sequences are MDHEN and SYDVKM. Trimming shortened V by 3 bases and J by 5 bases, and 10 bases separated the two germline ends. The CDR3 DNA follows: TGTGCCAGCAGTTTCCCACGGAGGGAGACCCAGTACTTC. The encoded protein is CASSFPRRETQYF.

This rearrangement joins TRBV7-9 to TRBJ2-7; 9 positions match TRBD2. V lost 5 bases to trimming and J lost 1 base; unmatched junction nucleotides: 3. Germline assignment: CDR1 SEHNR and CDR2 FQNEAQ (reference sequence). There are 14 residues in the CDR3. CDR3 DNA sequence: TGTGCCAGCAGCGGCGGGAGGGCGTCCTACGAGCAGTACTTC. It translates to CASSGGRASYEQYF.

The CDR3 here is CASSIRLGGRVPDTQYF. The DNA for the CDR3 is TGTGCCAGTAGTATACGTCTTGGCGGGAGGGTTCCAGATACGCAGTATTTT. V gene TRBV19 combines with J gene TRBJ2-3; TRBD2 aligns across 9 bases. This CDR3 has 17 residues. Germline values: CDR1 LNHDA, CDR2 SQIVND (reference sequence). V shed 2 bases, J shed 4 bases, and the junction held 10 bases outside the gene matches.

J is TRBJ1-1 and V is TRBV9, with unresolved D. The CDR3 runs 14 residues. Deletions cut 0 bases from V and 1 base from J, with 7 bases between. Germline CDR1 reads SGDLS; CDR2 reads YYNGEE. The CDR3 loop is CASSVEWGNTEAFF. The CDR3 DNA reads as TGTGCCAGCAGCGTAGAATGGGGGAACACTGAAGCTTTCTTT.

The chain couples TRBV18 to TRBJ2-3, with TRBD2 matching over 7 bases. Trimming removed 3 bases from V and 10 bases from J; junction bases left unmatched: 7. CDR3 length: 13 residues. Germline values: CDR1 KGHSH, CDR2 LQKENI. CDR3 nucleotides: TGTGCCAGCTCACCCCTTCTAGCGGCCCCGCAGTATTTT. This gives the protein CASSPLLAAPQYF.

The chain is built from TRBV6-5 and TRBJ2-7; D gene unclear. Trimming took 7 bases from V and 2 from J, leaving 6 bases between them. The CDR3 spans 11 residues. Germline V gene lookup returns CDR1 MNHEY and CDR2 SVGAGI. The chain's CDR3 is CASKNPYEQYF. CDR3 nucleotide sequence: TGTGCCAGCAAGAACCCCTACGAGCAGTACTTC.

This clone is a singleton in its sample. The chain combines TRBV5-1 with TRBJ2-2, with a weak D call TRBD2 (5 bases). Germline values: CDR1 SGHRS, CDR2 YFSETQ. V was trimmed by 0 bases and J by 7 bases, leaving 10 bases between them. The CDR3 sequence is 14 residues long. This CDR3 is CASSLAGFSGELFF. CDR3 coding DNA: TGCGCCAGCAGCTTGGCGGGATTCAGCGGGGAGCTGTTTTTT.

This chain links TRBV27 with TRBJ1-1; tentatively, D is TRBD1 (5 bases). This CDR3 is built from 13 residues. V lost 3 bases and J lost 4, with 9 bases in between. CDR1 MNHEY and CDR2 SMNVEV come from the germline V gene (reference sequence). In DNA, the CDR3 is TGTGCCAGCAGTTTCTGGGACGGCACTGAAGCTTTCTTT. This translates into CASSFWDGTEAFF.

This clone was detected only once. The chain combines TRBV27 with TRBJ2-7; possibly TRBD1 for D (6 bases). Per the germline V gene, CDR1 is MNHEY and CDR2 is SMNVEV (reference sequence). The CDR3 sequence is 15 residues long. Trimming cost V 4 bases and J 5 bases, with 18 bases left between them. The CDR3 sequence is CASSSPLRGRNEQYF. CDR3 DNA sequence: TGTGCCAGCAGTTCCCCTCTCAGGGGACGAAACGAGCAGTACTTC.

The chain has TRBV5-1 and TRBJ2-5; the match to TRBD1 covers 8 bases. With 5 bases clipped from V and 2 bases from J, the junction kept 5 bases outside the gene matches. CDR3 length equals 14 residues. Per germline, CDR1 SGHRS and CDR2 YFSETQ. CDR3 amino acids: CASRRDRTQETQYF. The CDR3 DNA sequence: TGCGCCAGCAGACGGGACAGGACTCAAGAGACCCAGTACTTC. Supplemented by reference TRBV5-1 and TRBJ2-5, the full variable domain reads KAGVTQTPRYLIKTRGQQVTLSCSPISGHRSVSWYQQTPGQGLQFLFEYFSETQRNKGNFPGRFSGRQFSNSRSEMNVSTLELGDSALYLCASRRDRTQETQYFGPGTRLLVL.

The chain combines TRBV12-5 with TRBJ2-5; D perhaps matches TRBD1 (5 bases). Germline V gene lookup returns CDR1 LGHNT and CDR2 FRNRAP. V was pared by 0 bases and J by 2 bases, with 16 bases between. This CDR3 comprises 17 residues. CDR3 protein: CASGLVRKQALQETQYF. CDR3 DNA: TGTGCTAGTGGTTTGGTCCGAAAACAGGCACTTCAAGAGACCCAGTACTTC.